This TCR beta chain is drawn from a study of T cell responses to AZD1222 COVID-19 vaccine. This CDR3 has 15 amino acids. Trimming removed 5 bases at V and 5 bases at J, with 18 bases between. Germline values: CDR1 SEHNR, CDR2 FQNEAQ (reference sequence). With regard to this clone: What it binds is not known.

Whole-study results and caveats: The donors showed a predominance of white British ancestry and of females, with possible underestimation of clonal diversity.

Produced via immunoSEQ multiplex PCR; TCRdb's table is partial and in-frame only. Of around 110,000 clones listed, around 81% are singletons. The sequence came from an adult in good health. The material sequenced was peripheral blood, taken on day 0 of AZD1222 vaccination. The chain carries TRBV7-9 and TRBJ1-2, with D perhaps TRBD1 (6 bases). CDR3 in amino acids: CASSLPGRGRYGYTF. For the CDR3, the DNA is TGTGCCAGCAGCCTTCCGGGCCGGGGGCGGTATGGCTACACCTTC.